Listed below are T cell receptor beta chains from one sample, sequenced in a study of T cells in Graves' hyperthyroidism and ophthalmopathy. TCRdb called the multiplex PCR reads again in MiXCR, with one record for every CDR3 protein. The sample holds 500,000 to 600,000 distinct CDR3 sequences; approximately 15% are singletons and the top ten take around 19%. The sample taken for sequencing was blood. These receptors all come from a woman younger than 30 with Graves' hyperthyroidism. Each CDR3 is given with its conserved first and last residue. The order of the fields is J gene, V gene, D gene, clone size, CDR3 DNA, CDR3 protein. The D gene is left open where the match is weak. Expanded clones get a size class; other rows say once, few or many, or leave the size out.

TRBJ2-7 TRBV20-1 . few TGCAGTGCTGGGAGAGAGGGAAGCTCCTACGAGCAGTACTTC CSAGREGSSYEQYF
TRBJ2-5 TRBV14 . few TGTGCCAGCAGCCAAGTGAGGGGCTCGTACCAAGAGACCCAGTACTTC CASSQVRGSYQETQYF
TRBJ1-5 TRBV7-9 . few TGTGCCAGCAGCAATCAGGGTGAAGGGCAGCCCCAGCATTTT CASSNQGEGQPQHF
TRBJ2-7 TRBV12-5 . few TGTGCTCGCCGGAACATCGAGCAGTACTTC CARRNIEQYF
TRBJ2-5 TRBV5-4 . . TGTGCCAGCAGCTTGTCTTTCGGTGGGGGGTCAGAGACCCAGTACTTC CASSLSFGGGSETQYF
TRBJ2-5 TRBV12-3/TRBV12-4 . few TGTGCCAGCACCTTTGGATATCCTCAAGAGACCCAGTACTTC CASTFGYPQETQYF
TRBJ1-2 TRBV12-3/TRBV12-4 . . TGTGCCAGCAGTTTTACGACCGACCGTGGCTACACCTTC CASSFTTDRGYTF
TRBJ2-3 TRBV7-3 TRBD2 many TGTGCCAGCAGCCCCGCGGGGGGAATGGATACGCAGTATTTT CASSPAGGMDTQYF
TRBJ2-7 TRBV29-1 . many TGCAGCGTTGTGGATCCCCGGGTCTACGAGCAGTACTTC CSVVDPRVYEQYF
TRBJ2-7 TRBV27 . few TGTGCCAGCAGTTTAAGGCAGGGCCGGACCTACGAGCAGTACTTC CASSLRQGRTYEQYF
TRBJ2-5 TRBV6-2/TRBV6-3 . . TGTGCCAGCAGCTTCACCCGGGACAAAACACAAGAGACCCAGTACTTC CASSFTRDKTQETQYF
TRBJ2-5 TRBV5-8 TRBD2 many TGTGCCAGCAGCGGTACTAGCGGGGGCCGAGGGGAGACCCAGTACTTC CASSGTSGGRGETQYF
TRBJ2-5 TRBV20-1 TRBD2 many TGCAGTGCCAGAGCGGGGAGACAAGAGACCCAGTACTTC CSARAGRQETQYF
TRBJ2-7 TRBV7-9 . few TGTGCCAGCAGCTCGCGGGACACCGAAACCTACGAGCAGTACTTC CASSSRDTETYEQYF
TRBJ2-7 TRBV20-1 TRBD2 many TGCAGTGCTAGCCCACGGGGGGTTTTCACCTACGAGCAGTACTTC CSASPRGVFTYEQYF
TRBJ2-2 TRBV12-3/TRBV12-4 . . TGTGCCAGCAGTTGGGCAGGGGCCACCGGGGAGCTGTTTTTT CASSWAGATGELFF
TRBJ2-1 TRBV5-1 . many TGCGCCAGCAGCAGGCCAGGGGCCCCGAATGAGCAGTTCTTC CASSRPGAPNEQFF
TRBJ1-5 TRBV6-1 . few TGTGCCAGCAGGATCGCCGGGGCCAATCAGCCCCAGCATTTT CASRIAGANQPQHF
TRBJ2-1 TRBV28 . many TGTGCCAGCAGTTCAACGGACCGGTACTCCTACAATGAGCAGTTCTTC CASSSTDRYSYNEQFF
TRBJ2-7 TRBV3-1 TRBD2 . TGTGCCAGCAGCCACCAAACCCTAAGGGGCGGGAGCTCCTACGAGCAGTACTTC CASSHQTLRGGSSYEQYF
TRBJ2-5 TRBV14 TRBD2 few TGTGCCAGCAGCCCGGGGACTAGCGGGAGGACCCAAGAGACCCAGTACTTC CASSPGTSGRTQETQYF
TRBJ2-3 TRBV28 . few TGTGCCAGCAGTACTCAAACCGTGGGCTACACAGATACGCAGTATTTT CASSTQTVGYTDTQYF
TRBJ1-2 TRBV20-1 TRBD1 few TGCAGGGGGGGACAGGGAGACTATGGCTACACCTTC CRGGQGDYGYTF
TRBJ2-5 TRBV3-1 . many TGTGCCAGCAGCCGAGTGGGACTGGCGCAAGAGACCCAGTACTTC CASSRVGLAQETQYF
TRBJ2-5 TRBV3-1 . many TGTGCCAGCAGCCGAGATCCGTCGGGGGCGCAGGAGACCCAGTACTTC CASSRDPSGAQETQYF
TRBJ1-2 TRBV3-1 TRBD1 many TGTGCCAGCAGCCAAGGACAGGGCACCTATGGCTACACCTTC CASSQGQGTYGYTF
TRBJ2-7 TRBV28 TRBD1 many TGTGCCAGCAGTTTATCTCCCTTCCGGGACAGGCACTCCTACGAGCAGTACTTC CASSLSPFRDRHSYEQYF
TRBJ1-2 TRBV25-1 TRBD1 . TGTGCCAGCAGTGGGGGACAGGAGACCTATGGCTACACCTTC CASSGGQETYGYTF